The present entry profiles one T cell receptor (beta chain) with its context. Its antigen is unknown. No per-base quality is available; no much larger clone lies one base away. Moderately to severely active disease, a Clinical Activity Score of at least 3, a NOSPECS grade of at least 4, and a duration under 3 months were present in ophthalmopathy patients. Exclusion was applied to patients with uncontrolled infections, other autoimmune diseases, pregnancy or lactation. Clinical symptoms, serum thyroxine and TRAb, thyroid ultrasound, and orbital computed tomography formed the basis for the diagnoses. PBMCs were isolated from roughly 10 ml of fresh peripheral blood by Ficoll-Paque density gradient centrifugation. Trizol reagent was used to extract total RNA, and RNA quality was then checked on an Agilent 2100 Bioanalyzer. The data originate from a study of T cells in Graves' hyperthyroidism and ophthalmopathy (dated by TCRdb to between 2019 and 2020). A note on the overall study: Peripheral blood samples were taken at initial diagnosis, before any treatment was given. A discovery cohort of around 100 patients, approximately 45 with Graves' ophthalmopathy and approximately 60 with stable Graves' hyperthyroidism, was used to find distinguishing TCR V-J signatures. Following sampling, methimazole starting at 30 mg daily was given to hyperthyroidism patients, and high-dose intravenous methylprednisolone was given to ophthalmopathy patients. For training and testing, the roughly 93 patients in the discovery cohort were randomly divided in a 7:3 ratio. The paper describes TCR Vbeta CDR3 sequencing of roughly 130 peripheral blood samples, made up of 40 to 45 ophthalmopathy patients, some 80 hyperthyroidism patients and 17 progressor patients. The study also compared thyroid tissue and blood T-cell repertoires from five or six Graves' hyperthyroidism patients. Prospective prediction of ophthalmopathy was tested in an independent validation cohort consisting of 18 to 20 hyperthyroidism patients and around 16 patients who later progressed to ophthalmopathy.

What the authors observed across the whole study: A 13 V-J signature model separated ophthalmopathy from stable hyperthyroidism, with over 85% sensitivity and about 81% specificity in cross-validation and 80%/75% in testing. In validation, progression to ophthalmopathy was predicted by the model with 70.59% sensitivity and 72.22% specificity, a median of about 6 months before onset. Sample size was not statistically predetermined, and blinding of investigators to group allocation was not performed. Most expanded thyroid clonotypes (frequency above 0.001) were also found in blood, which suggests that blood repertoires may mirror thyroid immune responses.

The TCR beta CDR3 regions were amplified from RNA transcripts. The TCR CDR3 was subjected to a first round of RT-PCR using the HTBI primer set and the Qiagen OneStep RT-PCR kit. The libraries were constructed in a second round of multiplex PCR and then size-selected and purified. Libraries were sequenced paired-end with 100 bp reads on an Illumina HiSeq2000. On the study's bioinformatics: Raw data were processed with SOAPnuke, discarding reads with adapters, uncalled bases, mean Phred below 15, or no exact constant-primer or identifier match. COPE v1.2.5 was used to merge the high-quality paired reads, and each unique nucleotide sequence was defined as a clonotype. Clonotypes were aligned to IMGT TRBV, TRBD and TRBJ reference segments using MiTCR v1.1. Only V-J combinations with frequency above 0.0001, covering roughly 99% of repertoires, were analysed. The TCS score was defined as the ratio of F50 (clonal expansion) to E x V (chaos), calculated using BLOSUM62-based TCRdist between CDR3 peptides within each V-J. Welch's t-statistics and random forest reduced fewer than 600 V-J features to 13, which were used in a naive Bayes classifier (R e1071). TCRdb reprocessing: public reads trimmed at Q25 with fastp, clones called with MiXCR, in-frame beta chains kept. Every CDR3 protein is listed once, alongside the most common genes and DNA of its rows. What appears here as the V and J calls and clone size reflects TCRdb's work, not the paper's. The sample records around 520,000 distinct CDR3 sequences, 24% of which are singletons. The top ten hold around 11% of the sample.

Ends trimmed: V by 5 bases, J by 0 bases; bases unmatched to a gene: 9. The germline V gene gives CDR1 as MDHEN and CDR2 as SYDVKM. The CDR3 sequence holds 17 residues, the cysteine and phenylalanine included. Only the CDR3 part of the read is kept: 51 bases, read in frame from the first base. This chain is built from TRBV28 and TRBJ1-5; 8 of the junction bases match TRBD1. The receptor comes from a woman aged 30 to 39 with Graves' ophthalmopathy. The sequenced sample was blood. The DNA is TGTGCCAGCAGTCTCCGGGACAGGAGTTATAGCAATCAGCCCCAGCATTTT. The translation is CASSLRDRSYSNQPQHF.